This T cell receptor (beta chain) is drawn from a study of blood T cells in healthy people across ages (dated by TCRdb to about 2015). Some background on the complete study: In model experiments, roughly one uniquely barcoded TCR beta cDNA molecule per two T cells was captured by template switching. Using deep sequencing normalized with unique cDNA molecular identifiers, the study measured how TCR beta repertoire diversity changes with age. The donors were split into four age groups: young (average about 16 years), middle-aged (roughly 40), aged (62) and long-lived (roughly 80). To avoid experimental bias, donors of different ages were spread randomly across the sequencing lanes. Using the same blood draw, the study looked at two additional independent replicas of 1 million unique cDNA reads for two donors, one aged 18 to 29 and the other aged 80 or older.

What the research found in general, with its limitations: Estimates of total diversity based on one million sequenced T cells were regarded as lower bounds and as underestimates. Observed TCR beta diversity correlated strongly with the percentage of naive T cells measured by flow cytometry. Compared with the aged group, the long-lived group had more naive CD4+ T cells, fewer expanded clones and increased TCR diversity, a pattern suggesting age selection. Conclusive comparison of naive and antigen-experienced compartments was prevented by the profiling of bulk unsorted PBMCs. Observed TCR beta diversity per million T cells fell roughly linearly with age, and a significant reduction was already apparent by age approximately 40. The CMV infection status of donors was not known, potentially confounding age-related changes in expanded clonotypes.

As to this clonotype: What antigen it recognizes has not been identified. Base qualities were left out, and no much larger clone turns up one base away.

Library preparation used 5' RACE. The data were produced on an Illumina HiSeq 2500. The second PCR ran for about 6 to 12 cycles and used a J-beta primer mix along with a sample-barcoded 5' primer. A unique molecular identifier was introduced onto each TCR beta cDNA molecule by a template-switch 5' adaptor carrying 12 random nucleotides. At least 2.5 million CDR3-containing paired-end reads were obtained from each sample. First-strand cDNA was synthesized from all RNA with the Mint cDNA synthesis kit, primed by a TRBC-specific oligonucleotide. After uracil-DNA glycosylase treatment, a first 18-cycle PCR used universal primers M1SS and BC2_uni_R on all cDNA. As for the authors' bioinformatics: For normalization, 1 million high-quality reads, each with a distinct molecular identifier, were randomly selected from each sample. Instead of being binned into consensus sequences, reads that shared molecular identifiers were thrown out. MiTCR, set to a Q25 quality threshold and the strictest error-elimination algorithm, was used for CDR3 identification, clonotype clustering and error correction. A nonparametric unseen species model with Euler transformation was used to estimate a lower bound on total TCR beta diversity. TCRdb reworked the public reads: Q25 trimming with fastp, MiXCR clone assembly, productive beta chains retained. Identical CDR3 proteins give one entry, which carries the most common genes and DNA. In this record, the V and J calls reflect TCRdb's handling and not the investigators' own analysis. The sample table lists hundreds of thousands of distinct CDR3 sequences, around three fifths of them with a count of one. The ten largest clonotypes hold around 24% of the sample.

The roughly 39 donors, aged about 6 to 100 years, were systemically healthy Caucasian individuals from Russia. Ten milliliters of peripheral blood were collected from each donor into EDTA-treated Vacutainer tubes. Ficoll-Paque density-gradient centrifugation was used to isolate PBMCs, with at least 6.5 million per sample. Total RNA, at least 6 micrograms per sample, was extracted from PBMCs with Trizol reagent. For every donor, an aliquot of PBMCs went through flow cytometry to measure the percentages of naive CD45RAhigh/CD27high T cells. CDR3 length: 11 amino acids, cysteine to phenylalanine. Here the CDR3 DNA is all that survives: 33 bases in frame from base 1. The V end loses 3 bases and the J end loses 6 bases, and a stretch of 5 bases separates them. CDR1 and CDR2 are read off the germline V gene as SGDLS and YYNGEE.

The sample comprised blood. The V and J genes are TRBV9 and TRBJ2-3, with the D gene call left open. The source of this sequence is a man in his forties in good health. Here the CDR3 is given as CASSALDTQYF. The DNA sequence reads TGTGCCAGCAGCGCGCTGGATACGCAGTATTTT. The variable domain in full, with residues beyond the CDR3 obtained from the reference TRBV9 and TRBJ2-3 genes, is DSGVTQTPKHLITATGQRVTLRCSPRSGDLSVYWYQQSLDQGLQFLIQYYNGEERAKGNILERFSAQQFPDLHSELNLSSLELGDSALYFCASSALDTQYFGPGTRLTVL.